Below are 13 T cell receptor beta chains sequenced from a single sample in a study of technical replicates of blood from a handful of donors. The method was immunoSEQ multiplex PCR; TCRdb's version includes in-frame clones alone and lacks a portion of them. The table has around 100,000 clones, approximately 95% seen once. The specimen was T cells isolated from PBMCs. All receptors come from a human donor in good health.

The rearrangement links TRBV30 to TRBJ2-1; D is perhaps TRBD2 (6 bases). Looked up from germline, CDR1 is GTSNPN and CDR2 is SVGIG (reference sequence). The CDR3 is 13 residues long. V was trimmed by 3 bases and J by 3 bases, leaving 9 bases between them. The CDR3 loop is CAWRGLNYNEQFF. DNA for the CDR3: TGTGCCTGGAGGGGACTCAACTACAATGAGCAGTTCTTC. Complete variable domain (other parts from reference TRBV30 and TRBJ2-1): SQTIHQWPATLVQPVGSPLSLECTVEGTSNPNLYWYRQAAGRGLQLLFYSVGIGQISSEVPQNLSASRPQDRQFILSSKKLLLSDSGFYLCAWRGLNYNEQFFGPGTRLTVL.

The chain recombines TRBV2 with TRBJ2-2; D gene uncertain. Germline CDR1 reads SNHLY; CDR2 reads FYNNEI. The CDR3 consists of 13 residues. V shed 8 bases and J shed 1 base, with 8 bases lying between them. As DNA, the CDR3 is TGTGCCAGCTGGTCGGGGAACACCGGGGAGCTGTTTTTT. This encodes CASWSGNTGELFF.

This rearrangement joins TRBV7-6 to TRBJ2-3, with unresolved D. The CDR3 is made up of 15 amino acids. Germline-derived CDR1 and CDR2 are SGHVS and FNYEAQ. Trimming removed 2 bases from V and 0 bases from J, with 9 bases in between. The CDR3 region is CASSLNSRSTDTQYF. The CDR3 DNA is TGTGCCAGCAGCTTAAATAGCCGGAGCACAGATACGCAGTATTTT.

This clone was observed a few times. This chain uses TRBV5-1 with TRBJ2-1; 15 bases are a match to TRBD2. This CDR3 is 16 amino acids long. Per germline, CDR1 SGHRS and CDR2 YFSETQ. V lost 3 bases to trimming and J lost 6 bases; unmatched junction nucleotides: 4. Here the CDR3 DNA reads TGCGCCAGCAGCTGGACTAGCGGGAGGGCCGGCAATGAGCAGTTCTTC. Its protein is CASSWTSGRAGNEQFF.

CDR3 sequence: CASSPVADNQPQHF. The CDR3 nucleotides are TGTGCCAGCTCACCAGTGGCAGACAATCAGCCCCAGCATTTT. This chain uses TRBV18 with TRBJ1-5; D call uncertain. This CDR3 is built from 14 residues. CDR1 and CDR2 (germline): KGHSH, LQKENI. V lost 2 bases to trimming and J lost 3 bases, with 8 bases between them.

The chain carries TRBV19 and TRBJ2-1, with 13 positions matching TRBD2. Germline V gene data show CDR1 as LNHDA and CDR2 as SQIVND (reference sequence). The CDR3 loop spans 17 amino acids. Trimming removed 5 bases from V and 7 bases from J; junction bases left unmatched: 11. The CDR3 loop is CASSSKTSGRSANEQFF. DNA for the CDR3: TGTGCCAGTAGTTCAAAGACTAGCGGGAGGTCGGCAAATGAGCAGTTCTTC.

The chain uses TRBV9 and TRBJ2-5, with 12 bases matching TRBD1. The CDR3 loop spans 15 amino acids. Germline V gene data show CDR1 as SGDLS and CDR2 as YYNGEE. V lost 3 bases and J lost 4; bases outside the gene matches: 4. For the CDR3, the DNA is TGTGCCAGCAGCGACCGGGACAGGGGGCCAGAGACCCAGTACTTC. Translation gives CASSDRDRGPETQYF.

V gene TRBV7-2 combines with J gene TRBJ2-3, with D maybe TRBD2 (7 bases). The CDR3 has 16 amino acids. Germline V gene lookup returns CDR1 SGHTA and CDR2 FQGNSA. Trimming stripped 2 bases from V and 4 bases from J, with 16 bases between. CDR3 region: CASSLYYREGSDTQYF. The DNA for the CDR3 is TGTGCCAGCAGCTTATATTACAGGGAGGGTTCAGATACGCAGTATTTT.

The chain links TRBV11-1 to TRBJ1-1; D gene uncertain. This CDR3 contains 13 residues. Trimming cost V 5 bases and J 2 bases, with 9 bases left between them. The germline V gene has CDR1 SGHAT and CDR2 FQDESV (reference sequence). The CDR3 region has the DNA TGTGCCAGCAGCACTGGGCCCAACACTGAAGCTTTCTTT. Translating gives CASSTGPNTEAFF.

This chain joins TRBV6-5 and TRBJ2-3, with 7 positions matching TRBD2. Trimming took 7 bases from V and 6 from J; bases not matched to a gene: 13. In germline, CDR1 is MNHEY, CDR2 SVGAGI. The CDR3 length is 15 residues. The CDR3 region has the DNA TGTGCCAGCACACCACACCCACCCGGGAGGGATACGCAGTATTTT. Amino acid sequence: CASTPHPPGRDTQYF.

The gene calls are TRBV27 and TRBJ1-2; D gene unclear. Germline V gives CDR1 MNHEY, CDR2 SMNVEV (reference sequence). V lost 0 bases to trimming and J lost 0 bases, with 5 bases between them. The CDR3 is made up of 14 amino acids. The CDR3 sequence: CASSLSGANYGYTF. In DNA, the CDR3 is TGTGCCAGCAGTTTATCTGGAGCTAACTATGGCTACACCTTC.

This chain connects TRBV28 to TRBJ2-7; TRBD2 is a possible D gene (7 bases). Trimming took 5 bases from V and 4 from J, leaving 18 bases between them. Per the germline V gene, CDR1 is MDHEN and CDR2 is SYDVKM. There are 15 residues in the CDR3. CDR3 in amino acids: CASSPLGGPKYEQYF. In nucleotides, the CDR3 is TGTGCCAGCAGTCCCCTGGGGGGGCCAAAATACGAGCAGTACTTC.

V usage is TRBV28 and J usage is TRBJ2-5; a weak D match, TRBD1 (5 bases). CDR3 length: 14 amino acids. Germline CDR1 MDHEN, CDR2 SYDVKM. Trimming pared 5 bases from V and 2 bases from J, leaving 12 bases between. The CDR3 DNA sequence: TGTGCCAGCAGTAGGGGTTCTCTTCAAGAGACCCAGTACTTC. Its translation is CASSRGSLQETQYF.